This entry lists 9 T cell receptor beta chains sequenced from one sample in a study of metastatic and nonmetastatic thyroid tumors (dated by TCRdb to 2020 to 2021). Library preparation used PCR. TCRdb shows the sequencer as Illumina HiSeq 4000. In TCRdb, the public reads were trimmed at Q25 with fastp and aligned with MiXCR, with productive beta chains retained. In all, the sample holds some 19,000 clones, and around 20% of those were seen once. Around a quarter of the sample rests with the top ten. No treatment had been received by any patient before thyroid surgery. The material sequenced was blood. Receptors were obtained from a female donor with papillary thyroid cancer or a benign thyroid nodule (not recorded which). Some clones in this sample may be carry-over from other donors' samples.

Of note for this clone: The germline gene is not matched at one end of the junction; a read error may be the cause. CDR3 nucleotides: TGTGCCAGCGCTCCAGGGGGGGGCTACAATGAGAAGTTCTTC. Its protein product is CASAPGGGYNEKFF. This chain uses TRBV27 with TRBJ2-1; D possibly matches TRBD1 or TRBD2 (7 bases each). The CDR3 loop spans 14 amino acids. Germline-derived CDR1 and CDR2 are MNHEY and SMNVEV (reference sequence).

The chain couples TRBV6-2 or TRBV6-3 to TRBJ2-5; D might be TRBD2 (6 bases). This CDR3 spans 13 amino acids. CDR1 and CDR2 from the germline V gene are MNHEY and SVGEGT. The V and J ends lost 9 bases and 5 bases respectively, with 16 bases between them. The CDR3 nucleotides are TGTGCCAGACGACGGAGGGGCCACGAGACCCAGTACTTC. Encoded protein: CARRRRGHETQYF.

This clone has ten or more counts. This chain connects TRBV6-5 to TRBJ1-2, with 9 bases aligning to TRBD1. The V and J ends lost 2 bases and 8 bases, in that order; junction bases with no gene match: 12. Germline V gene data show CDR1 as MNHEY and CDR2 as SVGAGI. This CDR3 region has 16 residues. The CDR3 loop is CASSYTEKGTGQGYTF. DNA for the CDR3: TGTGCCAGCAGTTACACAGAAAAGGGGACAGGGCAGGGCTACACCTTC.

This clone has more than one count but fewer than ten. The chain combines TRBV27 with TRBJ2-3; the D gene is possibly TRBD2 (5 bases). Germline-derived CDR1 and CDR2 are MNHEY and SMNVEV (reference sequence). V was trimmed by 7 bases and J by 4 bases, leaving 15 bases between them. The CDR3 runs to 14 residues. Here the CDR3 DNA reads TGTGCCAGCAATAGTTACGGGGTGGCAGATACGCAGTATTTT. This translates into CASNSYGVADTQYF.

This clone came up many times. The V gene is TRBV30, the J gene TRBJ1-1; 8 bases map to TRBD1. Germline V gives CDR1 GTSNPN, CDR2 SVGIG (reference sequence). This CDR3 has 15 residues. After removal of 2 bases from V and 0 bases from J, the junction contained 5 bases not matched to a gene. CDR3 nucleotides: TGTGCCTGGAGTTACACAGGGGGGATGAACACTGAAGCTTTCTTT. Its protein is CAWSYTGGMNTEAFF.

Judged by abundance, this clone is medium-sized. CDR3 sequence: CAWSAWDGAYEQYF. CDR3 bases: TGTGCCTGGAGTGCCTGGGACGGAGCCTACGAGCAGTACTTC. V is TRBV30 and J is TRBJ2-7, with D perhaps being TRBD1 or TRBD2 (5 bases each). Trimming pared 1 base from V and 2 bases from J, leaving 12 bases between. Germline V gives CDR1 GTSNPN, CDR2 SVGIG (reference sequence). The length of the CDR3 is 14 residues.

Ten or more counts support this clone. V is TRBV4-2 and J is TRBJ1-2, with D uncertain. Between the trimmed V and J ends, which lost 0 bases and 8 bases, there was a span of 4 bases. Per germline, CDR1 LGHNA and CDR2 YNFKEQ. This CDR3 contains 11 residues. The CDR3 sequence is CASSQEGGYTF. The CDR3 DNA follows: TGTGCCAGCAGCCAAGAAGGAGGCTACACCTTC.

With respect to this clone: The junction shows a germline mismatch at one end, possibly a read error. The chain carries TRBV20-1 and TRBJ1-2; D remains unclear. Germline lookup yields CDR1 DFQATT and CDR2 SNEGSKA (reference sequence). CDR3 size: 13 residues. The CDR3 protein is CSTRDPTGIGYTF. CDR3 bases: TGCAGTACTAGAGACCCGACTGGGATTGGCTACACCTTC.

The table lists this clone with a few counts. This may stem from a read error, because a much larger clone lies one nucleotide away. The chain couples TRBV20-1 to TRBJ2-3; TRBD2 agrees at 10 bases. This CDR3 comprises 14 residues. Losses at the gene ends were 5 bases for V and 1 base for J; bases not matched to a gene: 3. Germline assignment: CDR1 DFQATT and CDR2 SNEGSKA (reference sequence). CDR3 sequence reads: CSADTSGGTDTQYF. CDR3 DNA: TGCAGTGCTGATACTAGCGGGGGCACAGATACGCAGTATTTT.